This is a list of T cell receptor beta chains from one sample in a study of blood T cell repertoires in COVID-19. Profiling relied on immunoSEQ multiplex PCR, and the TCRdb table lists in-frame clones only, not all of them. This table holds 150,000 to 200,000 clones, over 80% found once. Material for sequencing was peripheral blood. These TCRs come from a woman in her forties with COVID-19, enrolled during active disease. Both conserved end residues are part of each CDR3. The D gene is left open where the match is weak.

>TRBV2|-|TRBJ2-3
CASSSTAGPDTQYF
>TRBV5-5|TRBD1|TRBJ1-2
CASSFDRGTYGYTF
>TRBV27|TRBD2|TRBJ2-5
CASSPGTSWIQETQYF
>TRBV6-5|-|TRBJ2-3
CASSYSWRDTQYF
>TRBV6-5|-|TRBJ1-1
CAITRQVGAEAFF
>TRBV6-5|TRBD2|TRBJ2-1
CASSIIAGGDEQFF
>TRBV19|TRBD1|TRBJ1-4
CASSIRRTGRFGEKLFF
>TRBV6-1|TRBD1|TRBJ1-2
CASSEIARGYGGYTF
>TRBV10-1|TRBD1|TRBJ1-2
CATTGQGTYGYTF
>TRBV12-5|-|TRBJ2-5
CASGLPAGVGAETQYF
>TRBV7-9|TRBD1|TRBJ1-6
CASSLVGRAGGNSPLHF
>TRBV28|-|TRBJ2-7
CASSIDSSYEQYF
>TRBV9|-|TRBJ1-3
CASSVGQGNTIYF